What follows describes a single T cell receptor beta chain. The sort gate was single viable CD3+CD4+CD8-CD45RO+ cells for memory CD4+ T cells. This record belongs to a study of memory CD4+ T cells and cytomegalovirus serostatus. For the study at large: Donors were healthy Belgian adults, some 10 CMV seropositive and fewer than 30 seronegative.

The V gene's germline CDR1 is MNHNY and CDR2 SVGAGI (reference sequence). Trimming removed 3 bases at V and 1 base at J, with 7 bases between. The CDR3 runs 14 residues. TCRdb's table, derived via immunoSEQ multiplex PCR, lists solely in-frame clones and lacks some. Of tens of thousands of clones detected, over 65% appear once; the ten largest clones hold roughly 0.59%. This receptor was obtained from an adult in good health and CMV-seronegative. The sequenced sample was memory CD4+ T cells from blood. The V and J genes are TRBV6-6 and TRBJ1-3; no clear D gene. The CDR3 DNA is TGTGCCAGCAGTTATGGTTCATCTGGAAACACCATATATTTT. This encodes CASSYGSSGNTIYF.